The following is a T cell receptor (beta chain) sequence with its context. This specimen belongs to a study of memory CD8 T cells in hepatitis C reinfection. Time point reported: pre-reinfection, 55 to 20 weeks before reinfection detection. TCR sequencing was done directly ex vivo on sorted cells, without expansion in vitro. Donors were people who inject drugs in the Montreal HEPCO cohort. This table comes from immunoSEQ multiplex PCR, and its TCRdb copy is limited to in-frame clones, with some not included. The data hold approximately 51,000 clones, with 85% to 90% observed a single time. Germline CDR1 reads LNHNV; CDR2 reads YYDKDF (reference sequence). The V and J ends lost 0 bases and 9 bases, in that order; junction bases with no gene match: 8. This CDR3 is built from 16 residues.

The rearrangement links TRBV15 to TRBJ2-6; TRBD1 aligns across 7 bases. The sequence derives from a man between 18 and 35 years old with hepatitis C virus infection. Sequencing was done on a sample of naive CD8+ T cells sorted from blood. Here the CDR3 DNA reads TGTGCCACCAGCAGAGATCGGATGAGGGGGCGCAACGTCCTGACTTTC. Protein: CATSRDRMRGRNVLTF.